These T cell receptor beta chains were read from a single sample in a study of blood T cell repertoires in COVID-19. Clones were read by immunoSEQ multiplex PCR, and TCRdb kept only the in-frame ones, dropping some. The table includes some 100,000 clones, almost 90% detected once. What was sequenced was peripheral blood. These receptors originate from a woman in her 70s with acute or convalescent COVID-19. Each CDR3 is given with its conserved first and last residue. Fields, in order: V gene, D gene, clone size, J gene, CDR3 DNA, CDR3 protein. The D gene is left open where the match is weak. Size is stated for part of the rows, as once, few or many counts, or as a class when the clone is expanded.

V: TRBV9
D: -
size: -
J: TRBJ2-7
DNA: TGTGCCAGCAGCGTATCCACCCACACAATAAACGAGCAGTACTTC
CDR3: CASSVSTHTINEQYF

V: TRBV27
D: -
size: -
J: TRBJ2-1
DNA: TGTGCCAGCAGTTTATCTCGGGGAGTATCGTACAATGAGCAGTTCTTC
CDR3: CASSLSRGVSYNEQFF

V: TRBV3-1/TRBV3-2
D: -
size: -
J: TRBJ2-2
DNA: TGTGCCAGCAGCCAAGGCCGGGGTGTCGGGGAGCTGTTTTTT
CDR3: CASSQGRGVGELFF

V: TRBV4-1
D: -
size: -
J: TRBJ1-6
DNA: TGCGCCAGCACCCAAACCCGACAGTACGGATCACCCCTCCACTTT
CDR3: CASTQTRQYGSPLHF

V: TRBV29-1
D: TRBD1
size: once
J: TRBJ1-2
DNA: TGCAGCGTTGGGGGAGACAGGGCGGACTATGGCTACACCTTC
CDR3: CSVGGDRADYGYTF

V: TRBV5-1
D: -
size: -
J: TRBJ1-1
DNA: TGCGCCAGCAGCGGGTACGGGTTATCCACTGAAGCTTTCTTT
CDR3: CASSGYGLSTEAFF

V: TRBV5-1
D: TRBD2
size: -
J: TRBJ2-7
DNA: TGCGCCAGCAGCTCGACTAGCCCAAATGCTTACGAGCAGTACTTC
CDR3: CASSSTSPNAYEQYF

V: TRBV6-1
D: -
size: -
J: TRBJ2-7
DNA: TGTGCCAGCAGTGAAGATCCCACAGGGAGCTACGAGCAGTACTTC
CDR3: CASSEDPTGSYEQYF

V: TRBV3-1/TRBV3-2
D: TRBD1
size: -
J: TRBJ1-4
DNA: TGTGCCAGCAGCCAAAGGGACAGGCCGAATGAAAAACTGTTTTTT
CDR3: CASSQRDRPNEKLFF

V: TRBV5-1
D: -
size: -
J: TRBJ2-6
DNA: TGCGCCAGCAGCTTTGGGGGCAGCTCTGGGGCCAACGTCCTGACTTTC
CDR3: CASSFGGSSGANVLTF

V: TRBV19
D: TRBD1
size: -
J: TRBJ2-5
DNA: TGTGCCAGTAGTCCCCGGACAGGGGGCAAAGAGACCCAGTACTTC
CDR3: CASSPRTGGKETQYF